This entry describes one TCR beta chain. These data belong to a study of long-term antiretroviral therapy in people with HIV. V was pared by 6 bases and J by 4 bases, with 15 bases between. CDR3 size: 14 residues. From germline, CDR1 is KGHSH and CDR2 LQKENI. They ran version v3.0 of the immunoSEQ assay at survey level. Here immunoSEQ multiplex PCR was the method, and the copy in TCRdb shows in-frame clones only, minus some. The sample holds about 33,000 clones, approximately 80% seen once. This chain uses TRBV18 with TRBJ1-2, with a weak D call TRBD1 (6 bases). Sequences were derived from unsorted PBMCs, sampled 2 years after starting antiretroviral therapy. The sequence derives from a woman aged 45 to 65 with HIV. CDR3 DNA sequence: TGTGCCAGCTCCCTGAATGGACAGTCCTATGGCTACACCTTC. Protein product: CASSLNGQSYGYTF.